The entry that follows covers one TCR beta chain sequence. The data were obtained in a study of blood T cell repertoires in COVID-19. Study background: Sources were T cells, B-cell-depleted T cells, or PBMCs; the material itself was cDNA or gDNA.

Assay: immunoSEQ multiplex PCR; the TCRdb copy retains only in-frame clones and omits some. Among about 260,000 clones listed, 80% to 85% were seen once. The length of the CDR3 is 14 residues. Trimming took 0 bases from V and 3 from J, leaving 6 bases between them. Germline V gene lookup returns CDR1 MNHEY and CDR2 SVGAGI. The genes are TRBV6-5 and TRBJ1-3; D remains unclear. The clonotype comes from a man between 60 and 75 years old with acute or convalescent COVID-19. Sample: peripheral blood. The CDR3 coding sequence is TGTGCCAGCAGTTACTCTTCCAGTGGAAACACCATATATTTT. Amino acids: CASSYSSSGNTIYF.